This entry describes one T cell receptor beta chain. Its antigen is unidentified. This sample is drawn from a study of T cells after yellow fever vaccination. Study at large: SMART-Seq v4 Ultra Low Input prepared libraries from low-cell fractions. Study-level findings and limits: Researchers noted that a small share of clonotypes showed up in both CD4 and CD8 compartments. Reappearance after the booster was seen for most primary-vaccination clones, at 95% to 96% CD4 and around 88% CD8.

Trimming at V came to 2 bases and at J to 12 bases, leaving 6 bases not matched to a gene. Germline loops: CDR1 WNHNN, CDR2 SYGVQD (reference sequence). The CDR3 runs to 13 residues. TCRdb redid the calling of the 5' RACE reads with MiXCR, one entry per CDR3 protein. This repertoire shows hundreds of thousands of distinct CDR3 sequences, less than 20% found once; its top ten account for 13% to 15%. The chain recombines TRBV10-1 with TRBJ2-1; 8 bases are shared with TRBD1. The clonotype originates from a man aged 30 to 45 who received the YFV17D yellow fever vaccine. Sequences were derived from PBMCs, sampled 15 days after the yellow fever booster vaccination. CDR3 loop: CASSEGFGTGQFF. The CDR3 region has the DNA TGCGCCAGCAGTGAGGGATTCGGGACAGGGCAGTTCTTC.